This T cell receptor (beta chain) emerged from a study of T cell repertoires in cytomegalovirus infection. The overall study: It was the public TCR beta signatures that indicated both CMV infection and matching HLA type. Overall study findings and caveats: Predominance within the ex vivo response was attributable to HLA-C-restricted CMV-specific TCR beta clonotypes. CMV carriers having the relevant HLA were flagged by cumulative public TCR beta family frequency.

Trimming pared 1 base from V and 2 bases from J, leaving 8 bases between. CDR1 is MGHRA, CDR2 YSYEKL, per germline. The CDR3 runs 15 residues. Points on this clonotype: Antigen unknown.

In TCRdb, the reads were re-called with MiXCR into one record per CDR3 protein. This table holds around 550,000 distinct CDR3 sequences, more than 20% found once. This sequence originates from a human donor in good health (CMV status not recorded). Some clones in this sample may be carry-over from other donors' samples. The rearrangement links TRBV4-1 to TRBJ2-2; D unclear. The specimen sequenced was PBMCs. The CDR3 DNA reads as TGCGCCAGCAGCCAAGCTGACTCCAACACCGGGGAGCTGTTTTTT. It is translated as CASSQADSNTGELFF.